A selection of T cell receptor beta chains follows, all from one sample in a study of regulatory T cells in long-lasting Graves disease. TCRdb reprocessed the multiplex PCR reads via MiXCR and lists one record per CDR3 protein. The sample holds roughly 420,000 distinct CDR3 sequences, about 17% seen once. Separately, the same data were catalogued under a study of T cells in Graves' hyperthyroidism and ophthalmopathy.

Material: peripheral blood mononuclear cells (PBMCs), obtained at new diagnosis, from a patient treated with antithyroid drugs. These receptors all come from a woman aged 30 to 39 with Graves disease. CDR3s include the opening cysteine and the closing phenylalanine or tryptophan. The D gene is left open where the match is weak. Some rows have no size entry. The others give once, few or many, or a class for an expanded clone.

J,size,V,D,DNA,CDR3
TRBJ2-7,-,TRBV4-3,-,TGCGCCAGCAGCCTAAATTACGATCTCGAGCAGTACTTC,CASSLNYDLEQYF
TRBJ1-5,many,TRBV6-2/TRBV6-3,TRBD1,TGTGCCAGCAGTTACTCGATGGGACAGGGCCTCAATCAGCCCCAGCATTTT,CASSYSMGQGLNQPQHF
TRBJ1-6,few,TRBV25-1,TRBD1,TGTGCCAGCAGTGATGGAGGAGGACAGGGGAATTCACCCCTCCACTTT,CASSDGGGQGNSPLHF
TRBJ1-2,many,TRBV24-1,TRBD1,TGTGCCACCAGTCCGACAGGGAGCGGGCCCTATGGCTACACCTTC,CATSPTGSGPYGYTF
TRBJ1-1,-,TRBV28,TRBD1,TGTGCCAGCAGAGGACAGGATAACACTGAAGCTTTCTTT,CASRGQDNTEAFF
TRBJ2-1,-,TRBV4-1,TRBD2,TGCGCCAGCAGCCCCTCGGGGGGAGCCCCCAATGAGCAGTTCTTC,CASSPSGGAPNEQFF
TRBJ2-1,many,TRBV7-9,-,TGTGCCAGCGGGCTAAGGGGGCGCGGGGACAATGAGCAGTTCTTC,CASGLRGRGDNEQFF
TRBJ1-5,few,TRBV7-9,-,TGTGCCAGCAGCCCACGGACAGTCAGTCAGCCCCAGCATTTT,CASSPRTVSQPQHF
TRBJ1-1,many,TRBV20-1,-,TGCAGTGCTAGCGCCAGAAGGAACACTGAAGCTTTCTTT,CSASARRNTEAFF
TRBJ2-1,many,TRBV18,-,TGTGCCAGCTCACCACAGGGAGCCGATGAGCAGTTCTTC,CASSPQGADEQFF
TRBJ1-4,few,TRBV7-8,-,TGTGCCAGCAGCTCCGCCGCGGGTGCTGCAACTAATGAAAAACTGTTTTTT,CASSSAAGAATNEKLFF
TRBJ2-3,many,TRBV20-1,-,TGCAGTGCTCTTGAAATCCCGACACGCACAGATACGCAGTATTTT,CSALEIPTRTDTQYF
TRBJ2-5,-,TRBV10-3,-,TGTGCCATCAGTAGATCATACCAAGAGACCCAGTACTTC,CAISRSYQETQYF
TRBJ2-2,few,TRBV5-8,-,TGTGCCAGCAGCTTCACACCCGGGCTAAACACCGGGGAGCTGTTTTTT,CASSFTPGLNTGELFF
TRBJ2-7,-,TRBV7-9,-,TGTGCCAGCAGCCCCGAGCCCTTCTCCTACGAGCAGTACTTC,CASSPEPFSYEQYF
TRBJ2-1,many,TRBV27,TRBD2,TGTGCCAGCAGTTCGAGAGGACTAGCGGCCTCCTACAATGAGCAGTTCTTC,CASSSRGLAASYNEQFF
TRBJ2-1,many,TRBV11-2,-,TGTGCCAGCAGCCTAGCGCGTTACAATGAGCAGTTCTTC,CASSLARYNEQFF
TRBJ2-7,many,TRBV11-2,-,TGTGCCAGCAGCTCCCTGGGGCGGACCTACTCCTACGAGCAGTACTTC,CASSSLGRTYSYEQYF
TRBJ1-1,many,TRBV5-1,-,TGCGCCAGCAGCCTCCGAGACCAGTTGAACACTGAAGCTTTCTTT,CASSLRDQLNTEAFF
TRBJ2-3,many,TRBV7-7,TRBD2,TGTGCTAGCAGTCGGACTAGCGCGAGCACAGATACGCAGTATTTT,CASSRTSASTDTQYF
TRBJ2-5,-,TRBV19,TRBD2,TGTGCCAGTAGTATGTTCGGGCCCGCGGCGGGAGCACAAGAGACCCAGTACTTC,CASSMFGPAAGAQETQYF
TRBJ1-5,-,TRBV5-6,TRBD1,TGTGCCAGCAGCTTGGACAGGGGGACGTCGCAGCCCCAGCATTTT,CASSLDRGTSQPQHF
TRBJ2-1,few,TRBV29-1,-,TGCAGCTGGTCCCGAGGGGGTGGGTCCTACAATGAGCAGTTCTTC,CSWSRGGGSYNEQFF
TRBJ2-5,many,TRBV28,-,TGTGCCAGCAGTTCCCGGGTTGAGACCCAGTACTTC,CASSSRVETQYF
TRBJ2-7,many,TRBV6-5,TRBD2,TGTGCCAGCAGTTCGCCTACCGGGACAGGGGGACTAGCGGGAAGCTCCTACGAGCAGTACTTC,CASSSPTGTGGLAGSSYEQYF
TRBJ1-5,many,TRBV24-1,-,TGTGCCACCAGTGTTGGCAATCAGCCCCAGCATTTT,CATSVGNQPQHF
TRBJ2-5,many,TRBV3-1,TRBD1,TGTGCCAGCAGCAGGGGGCAGACCCAGTACTTC,CASSRGQTQYF
TRBJ1-5,-,TRBV27,-,TGTGCCAGCAGTTTATCTTCTAACCGTGGGCCCCAGCATTTT,CASSLSSNRGPQHF
TRBJ2-1,many,TRBV11-2,-,TGTGCCAGCAGCTATAGCGGTCACGCCTACAATGAGCAGTTCTTC,CASSYSGHAYNEQFF
TRBJ1-1,few,TRBV5-1,-,TGCGCCAGCAGCTTCCAGGGTAGGAACACTGAAGCTTTCTTT,CASSFQGRNTEAFF
TRBJ1-4,-,TRBV28,-,TGTGCCAGCCTGTTACGCGGTGGTGAAAAACTGTTTTTT,CASLLRGGEKLFF
TRBJ2-1,many,TRBV7-2,TRBD2,TGTGCCAGCAGCTTAGGCCTAGCGGGGGGAAGCTCCTACAATGAGCAGTTCTTC,CASSLGLAGGSSYNEQFF
TRBJ1-1,many,TRBV7-9,-,TGTGCCAGCAGCCTCCCGACGGGTTTCACTGAAGCTTTCTTT,CASSLPTGFTEAFF
TRBJ2-5,-,TRBV29-1,-,TGCAGCGTTGAAGATCTGGTGATGGATGAGACCCAGTACTTC,CSVEDLVMDETQYF
TRBJ2-2,-,TRBV9,-,TGTGCCAGCAGCGTAGGGACGGCGGGCACCGGGGAGCTGTTTTTT,CASSVGTAGTGELFF
TRBJ2-5,-,TRBV10-3,-,TGTGCCATCAGTGAGGGCAGATACCAAGAGACCCAGTACTTC,CAISEGRYQETQYF
TRBJ2-7,-,TRBV28,-,TGTGCCAGCCGCCCACAATCAGGCTCCTACGAGCAGTACTTC,CASRPQSGSYEQYF
TRBJ2-5,many,TRBV12-3/TRBV12-4,-,TGTGCCAGCAGTTTTACGGGGCAAGAGACCCAGTACTTC,CASSFTGQETQYF
TRBJ2-5,many,TRBV4-1,TRBD2,TGCGCCAGCAGCCACAGAATAGCGGGGGGGCAAGAGACCCAGTACTTC,CASSHRIAGGQETQYF
TRBJ2-3,many,TRBV13,-,TGTGCCAGCAGCTTACAGGGTAGCACAGATACGCAGTATTTT,CASSLQGSTDTQYF
TRBJ1-6,many,TRBV6-1,TRBD1,TGTGCCAGCACCCCGGACAGGGGAAATTCACCCCTCCACTTT,CASTPDRGNSPLHF
TRBJ2-4,-,TRBV4-1,TRBD1,TGCGCCAGCAGCCAAGTTAACAGGGGCTCGCGAAACATTCAGTACTTC,CASSQVNRGSRNIQYF
TRBJ2-1,few,TRBV6-2/TRBV6-3,TRBD2,TGTGCCAGCAGTTACTCGGCGGGACTATACAATGAGCAGTTCTTC,CASSYSAGLYNEQFF
TRBJ2-3,many,TRBV28,-,TGTGCCAGCAGGTGGCGTGGGATGGATACGCAGTATTTT,CASRWRGMDTQYF